Detailed here is one T cell receptor beta chain. The data belong to a study of blood T cell repertoires in COVID-19. Clones were read by immunoSEQ multiplex PCR, and TCRdb kept only the in-frame ones, dropping some. This sample has 300,000 or so clones, with 89% found just once. Deletions cut 4 bases from V and 3 bases from J, with 13 bases between. Germline V lookup: CDR1 SGHAT, CDR2 FQNNGV. The CDR3 contains 14 residues. The gene calls are TRBV11-2 and TRBJ2-7; D perhaps matches TRBD1 (6 bases). The clonotype originates from a man aged 18 to 30 who had recovered from COVID-19. Sequencing used peripheral blood. The CDR3 region is CASSSWDIDYEQYF. CDR3 DNA sequence: TGTGCCAGCAGCTCGTGGGACATAGACTACGAGCAGTACTTC.